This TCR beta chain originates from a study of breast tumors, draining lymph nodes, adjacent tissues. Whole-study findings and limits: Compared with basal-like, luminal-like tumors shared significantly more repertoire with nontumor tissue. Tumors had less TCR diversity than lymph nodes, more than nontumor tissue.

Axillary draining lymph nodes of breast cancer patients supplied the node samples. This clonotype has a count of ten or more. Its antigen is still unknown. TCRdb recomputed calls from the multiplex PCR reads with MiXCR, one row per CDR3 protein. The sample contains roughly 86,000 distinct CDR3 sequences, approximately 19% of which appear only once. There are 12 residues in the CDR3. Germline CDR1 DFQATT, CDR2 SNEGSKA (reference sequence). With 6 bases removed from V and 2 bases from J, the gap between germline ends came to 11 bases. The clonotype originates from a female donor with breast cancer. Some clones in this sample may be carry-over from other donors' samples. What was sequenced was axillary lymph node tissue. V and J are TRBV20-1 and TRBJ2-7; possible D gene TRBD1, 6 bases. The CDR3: CSAKDRTYEQYF. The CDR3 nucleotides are TGCAGTGCCAAAGACAGGACCTACGAGCAGTACTTC.